This TCR beta chain was retrieved from a study of radiotherapy plus CTLA-4 blockade in lung cancer. Across the whole study: Around 19% of enrolled patients responded objectively, and approximately 34% had disease control.

Of note for this clone: Its antigen is undetermined.

The study's findings and limits: Radiotherapy plus ipilimumab was followed by expansion in blood of tumor-derived TCR clones.

Clones were sequenced by immunoSEQ multiplex PCR, and TCRdb holds only the in-frame ones, with some missing. Of around 80,000 clones in the sample, under 75% were seen once. The sample was peripheral blood, taken from a patient treated with radiotherapy plus ipilimumab. This TCR was recovered from a human donor with non-small cell lung cancer whose response to radiotherapy plus ipilimumab could not be evaluated.

As DNA, the CDR3 is TGTGCCAGCAGCTCCCTTTTCCGGCGGGAGAACACTGAAGCTTTCTTT. Translated: CASSSLFRRENTEAFF. The J gene is TRBJ1-1, the V gene TRBV5-8; no reliable D call. Looked up from germline, CDR1 is SGHTS and CDR2 is YDEGEE. There are 16 residues in the CDR3. The V gene lost 3 bases and the J gene lost 1 base, with 16 bases spanning the gap.